This T cell receptor (beta chain) was documented in a study of T cell responses to AZD1222 COVID-19 vaccine. Study summary: The study pooled second doses at about 4 or about 12 weeks.

With 6 bases removed from V and 6 bases from J, the gap between germline ends came to 8 bases. The germline V gene has CDR1 MDHEN and CDR2 SYDVKM. CDR3 length: 11 amino acids. Sequenced by immunoSEQ multiplex PCR; TCRdb stores in-frame clones only, minus some. Of about 92,000 clones detected, roughly 88% appear once; the ten largest clones hold roughly 26%. The genes are TRBV28 and TRBJ1-2; D is undetermined. Source: peripheral blood, taken on day 0 of AZD1222 vaccination. This receptor was obtained from an adult in good health. CDR3 region: CASSSSDGYTF. The CDR3 nucleotides read TGTGCCAGCAGCTCGTCAGATGGCTACACCTTC.